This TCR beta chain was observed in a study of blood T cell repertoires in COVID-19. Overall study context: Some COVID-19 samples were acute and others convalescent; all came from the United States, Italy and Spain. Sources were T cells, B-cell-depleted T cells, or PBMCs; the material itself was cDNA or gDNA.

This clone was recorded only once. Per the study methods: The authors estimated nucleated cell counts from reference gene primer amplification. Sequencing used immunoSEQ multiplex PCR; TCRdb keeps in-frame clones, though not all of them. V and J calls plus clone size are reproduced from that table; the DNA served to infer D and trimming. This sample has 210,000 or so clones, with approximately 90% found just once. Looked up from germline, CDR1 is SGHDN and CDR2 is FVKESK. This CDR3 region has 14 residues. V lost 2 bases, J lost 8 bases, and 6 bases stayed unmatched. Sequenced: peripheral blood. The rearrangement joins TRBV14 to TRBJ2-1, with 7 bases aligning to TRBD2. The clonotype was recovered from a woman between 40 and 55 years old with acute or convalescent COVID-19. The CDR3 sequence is CASSQLQGGDEQFF. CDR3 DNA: TGTGCCAGCAGCCAACTCCAGGGAGGGGATGAGCAGTTCTTC.